The 24 T cell receptor beta chains presented below share a single source sample, sequenced in a study of shared clonotypes between healthy human individuals. This table comes from immunoSEQ multiplex PCR, and its TCRdb copy is limited to in-frame clones, with some not included. The table has a few million clones, 85% to 95% seen once; the top ten hold around 0.35%. Sequencing was performed on naive CD4+ T cells from PBMCs. The subset denotes: CD45RA+ positively selected. The source is a man aged 18 to 29 in good health. Some clones in this sample may be carry-over from other donors' samples.

This clone showed up just once. This sequence joins TRBV5-4 and TRBJ2-7; 15 nucleotides agree with TRBD2. CDR1 SGHNT and CDR2 YYREEE come from the germline V gene (reference sequence). After removal of 3 bases from V and 6 bases from J, the junction contained 7 bases not matched to a gene. The CDR3 loop spans 16 amino acids. The CDR3 spells CASSSWTSGRVGEQYF. CDR3 nucleotide sequence: TGTGCCAGCAGCTCCTGGACTAGCGGGAGGGTCGGCGAGCAGTACTTC.

The V call is TRBV28, the J call TRBJ1-3; D might be TRBD1 (6 bases). CDR3 length equals 17 residues. Trimming removed 6 bases at V and 2 bases at J, with 20 bases between. Per germline, CDR1 MDHEN and CDR2 SYDVKM. This chain's CDR3 is CASRRNRQEVPGNTIYF. In nucleotides, the CDR3 is TGTGCCAGCAGACGAAACCGACAGGAGGTCCCTGGAAACACCATATATTTT.

In nucleotides, the CDR3 is TGTGCCAGCAGCCCGCAGGGTTCGAGGTATGGCTACACCTTC. Translated: CASSPQGSRYGYTF. The V call is TRBV5-4, the J call TRBJ1-2; possible D gene TRBD1, 5 bases. The V and J ends lost 4 bases and 5 bases respectively, with 15 bases between them. The CDR3 is 14 residues long. CDR1 SGHNT and CDR2 YYREEE come from the germline V gene (reference sequence).

The chain has TRBV7-2 and TRBJ2-5; 8 bases line up with TRBD1. The ends lost 1 base at V and 0 bases at J; junction bases unmatched: 7. The germline V gene encodes CDR1 SGHTA and CDR2 FQGNSA. The CDR3 covers 17 residues. The CDR3 reads CASSLVGTGRYQETQYF. Written as DNA, the CDR3 is TGTGCCAGCAGCTTAGTCGGGACAGGCCGGTACCAAGAGACCCAGTACTTC.

V is TRBV2 and J is TRBJ2-5, with a possible D match to TRBD2 (5 bases). CDR1 is SNHLY and CDR2 is FYNNEI in the germline V gene. The CDR3 consists of 14 residues. CDR3 residues: CATTRRSVQETQYF. The CDR3 nucleotides are TGTGCTACGACGAGGAGGAGCGTCCAAGAGACCCAGTACTTC.

The J gene is TRBJ2-3, the V gene TRBV7-3; a possible D gene is TRBD2 (6 bases). This CDR3 is built from 15 residues. Per germline, CDR1 SGHTA and CDR2 FQGTGA. V was trimmed by 5 bases and J by 4 bases, leaving 16 bases between them. For the CDR3, the DNA is TGTGCCAGCAGCCCGACGGGGCTAGCGTCAGATACGCAGTATTTT. Amino acid sequence: CASSPTGLASDTQYF.

The CDR3 region is CATAKGRGGGTPYEQYF. The DNA of the CDR3 is TGTGCCACCGCTAAAGGAAGGGGGGGAGGGACTCCCTACGAGCAGTACTTC. This chain uses TRBV15 with TRBJ2-7, with D perhaps matching TRBD2 (7 bases). The CDR3 contains 17 residues. V was pared by 8 bases and J by 2 bases, with 25 bases between. Germline lookup yields CDR1 LNHNV and CDR2 YYDKDF (reference sequence).

V gene TRBV9 combines with J gene TRBJ2-5, with D tentatively TRBD2 (6 bases). The CDR3 runs to 15 residues. V lost 3 bases and J 5 bases, leaving 17 bases between the germline ends. CDR1 SGDLS and CDR2 YYNGEE come from the germline V gene. The DNA for the CDR3 is TGTGCCAGCAGCGCTCGGGGGAGGTATCGGGAGACCCAGTACTTC. As protein: CASSARGRYRETQYF.

The rearrangement links TRBV25-1 to TRBJ2-2; D perhaps matches TRBD2 (6 bases). This CDR3 comprises 14 residues. The germline V and J ends were trimmed by 5 bases and 4 bases, with 11 bases remaining between them. Germline V gives CDR1 MGHDK, CDR2 SYGVNS. The CDR3 DNA follows: TGTGCCAGCAGTCGGGACTCCCCCACCGGGGAGCTGTTTTTT. The encoded protein is CASSRDSPTGELFF.

This CDR3 reads CASSGVATRAYEQYF. CDR3 DNA sequence: TGTGCCAGCAGCGGCGTCGCGACTAGGGCCTACGAGCAGTACTTC. The chain joins TRBV6-1 to TRBJ2-7; maybe TRBD2 (6 bases). V dropped 6 bases and J dropped 2 bases, with 17 bases sitting between them. The germline V gene encodes CDR1 MNHNS and CDR2 SASEGT. The CDR3 contains 15 residues.

V is TRBV15 and J is TRBJ2-5, with D uncertain. This CDR3 is built from 16 residues. The germline CDR1 and CDR2 sequences are LNHNV and YYDKDF (reference sequence). The V end lost 3 bases, the J end lost 2 bases, and 16 bases lay between the germline ends. The chain's CDR3 is CATSSNPTRQQETQYF. The DNA of the CDR3 is TGTGCCACCAGCAGTAACCCGACAAGGCAGCAAGAGACCCAGTACTTC.

This clone turned up a few times. The rearrangement links TRBV7-2 to TRBJ1-1; D not certain. V lost 2 bases and J lost 1, with 11 bases in between. There are 15 residues in the CDR3. The V gene's germline CDR1 is SGHTA and CDR2 FQGNSA. The CDR3 DNA reads as TGTGCCAGCAGCTTAAGCCCCGTCCCGAACACTGAAGCTTTCTTT. Translating gives CASSLSPVPNTEAFF.

The rearrangement uses TRBV10-3 and TRBJ2-7, with D perhaps assigned TRBD1 or TRBD2 (6 bases each). V shed 4 bases and J shed 2 bases, with 12 bases lying between them. Germline lookup yields CDR1 ENHRY and CDR2 SYGVKD. This CDR3 is built from 14 residues. The CDR3 sequence is CAISVRGAAYEQYF. The CDR3 nucleotides read TGTGCCATCAGTGTAAGGGGGGCCGCCTACGAGCAGTACTTC.

J is TRBJ2-3 and V is TRBV27; D is unresolved. Germline V gene data show CDR1 as MNHEY and CDR2 as SMNVEV (reference sequence). Between the trimmed V and J ends, which lost 1 base and 0 bases, there was a span of 11 bases. The CDR3 loop spans 16 amino acids. CDR3 coding DNA: TGTGCCAGCAGTTTATTTCGTGGCGTTAGCACAGATACGCAGTATTTT. It translates to CASSLFRGVSTDTQYF.

This clone was counted between two and nine times. The rearrangement links TRBV19 to TRBJ2-2; tentative D call: TRBD1 (6 bases). V lost 6 bases and J lost 4, with 15 bases in between. The CDR3 has 15 amino acids. CDR1 and CDR2 from the germline V gene are LNHDA and SQIVND (reference sequence). The CDR3 spells CASSKGTPFTGELFF. The CDR3 DNA sequence: TGTGCCAGTAGCAAGGGGACACCATTCACCGGGGAGCTGTTTTTT.

For this clone: Other DNA sequences in this specimen translate into the identical CDR3. V and J are TRBV5-4 and TRBJ1-2, with unresolved D. V gave up 0 bases and J gave up 1 base, with 7 bases separating them. The CDR3 extends over 14 amino acids. Germline lookup yields CDR1 SGHNT and CDR2 YYREEE (reference sequence). CDR3 amino acids: CASSLGQLNYGYTF. Here the CDR3 DNA reads TGTGCCAGCAGCTTGGGGCAGCTTAACTATGGCTACACCTTC.

This chain links TRBV28 with TRBJ2-3; D unclear. The CDR3 length is 15 residues. V was pared by 2 bases and J by 12 bases, with 21 bases between. The germline V gene has CDR1 MDHEN and CDR2 SYDVKM. The CDR3 DNA reads TGTGCCAGCAGTTTAATTGGAACAAGTGACCCCAGTCAGTATTTT. It encodes CASSLIGTSDPSQYF.

The CDR3 loop is CASSLLQGAKEQFF. Written as DNA, the CDR3 is TGTGCCAGCAGTCTGTTGCAGGGTGCGAAGGAGCAGTTCTTC. V gene TRBV27 combines with J gene TRBJ2-1; the D gene is possibly TRBD1 (5 bases). Germline CDR1 reads MNHEY; CDR2 reads SMNVEV (reference sequence). The CDR3 contains 14 residues. Trimming left V 5 bases short and J 10 bases short, with 18 bases between.

V and J are TRBV6-1 and TRBJ1-1, with no clear D. Germline loops: CDR1 MNHNS, CDR2 SASEGT. Trimming stripped 8 bases from V and 7 bases from J, with 5 bases between. The CDR3 is 9 residues long. CDR3 in DNA: TGTGCCAGCGGGTATGAAGCTTTCTTT. Protein sequence: CASGYEAFF.

The chain carries TRBV30 and TRBJ1-2; D not resolved. The V gene's germline CDR1 is GTSNPN and CDR2 SVGIG (reference sequence). There are 12 residues in the CDR3. V was shortened by 4 bases and J by 8 bases, with 14 bases between the two germline ends. DNA of the CDR3: TGTGCCTGGACCTCGGGGAAGGAAGGCTACACCTTC. Protein: CAWTSGKEGYTF.

The chain employs TRBV9 and TRBJ2-6; D may correspond to TRBD1 or TRBD2 (6 bases each). V lost 3 bases and J lost 4, with 11 bases in between. The CDR3 covers 15 residues. Germline V gene sequence: CDR1 SGDLS, CDR2 YYNGEE. CDR3 region: CASSARGGGANVLTF. CDR3 bases: TGTGCCAGCAGCGCCAGGGGAGGAGGGGCCAACGTCCTGACTTTC.

This clone was picked up one time. The same CDR3 can be traced to other DNA sequences in this sample. The CDR3 sequence is CASSPPGQHQETQYF. CDR3 nucleotides: TGTGCCAGCTCACCACCCGGACAGCACCAAGAGACCCAGTACTTC. The chain has TRBV18 and TRBJ2-5; TRBD1 is a possible D gene (6 bases). This CDR3 spans 15 amino acids. The germline V gene encodes CDR1 KGHSH and CDR2 LQKENI. Trimming removed 0 bases at V and 0 bases at J, with 8 bases between.

The genes are TRBV14 and TRBJ2-7; either TRBD1 or TRBD2 may fit D (5 bases each). Deletions cut 6 bases from V and 2 bases from J, with 17 bases between. This CDR3 spans 15 amino acids. Germline-derived CDR1 and CDR2 are SGHDN and FVKESK. In DNA form, the CDR3 reads TGTGCCAGCAGGGGGGTTGGGACGGCGACCTACGAGCAGTACTTC. Amino acid sequence: CASRGVGTATYEQYF.

In the case of this clone: Other nucleotide sequences in the sample specify the same CDR3. This sequence joins TRBV19 and TRBJ1-1, with D possibly being TRBD1 (6 bases). The CDR3 length is 13 residues. V was pared by 6 bases and J by 1 base, with 9 bases between. CDR1 and CDR2 from the germline V gene are LNHDA and SQIVND (reference sequence). CDR3 amino acids: CASRTGGNTEAFF. The CDR3 bases are TGTGCCAGTAGGACAGGAGGGAACACTGAAGCTTTCTTT.